The rows below give T cell receptor beta chains drawn from one sample of a study of patients and donors after allogeneic stem cell transplantation. TCRdb analysed the RT-PCR reads with MiXCR anew, one entry per CDR3 protein. The profile covers 30,000 to 35,000 distinct CDR3 sequences, with under 7.5% appearing a single time and about 35% taken by the ten largest. Sequenced sample: blood, either unsorted or a sorted T cell fraction (not recorded which). These receptors came from a human donor who was either an allogeneic HSCT recipient or a stem cell or donor lymphocyte infusion donor (not recorded which). It is not recorded whose cells these are; they may come from a transplant donor. CDR3s include the opening cysteine and the closing phenylalanine or tryptophan. D genes are given only for firm matches. Part of the rows lack a size; the others show once, few, many or a class for expanded clones.

J gene: TRBJ2-1; clone size: few; D gene: TRBD2; V gene: TRBV7-9; CDR3 DNA: TGTGCCAGCAGCTTACCCCCCACGAGGGAGGGACCCTACAATGAGCAGTTCTTC; CDR3 protein: CASSLPPTREGPYNEQFF
J gene: TRBJ2-7; clone size: many; D gene: NA; V gene: TRBV20-1; CDR3 DNA: TGCAGTGCCGTAAAAAGTCTGACGGAACCCTACGAGCAGTACTTC; CDR3 protein: CSAVKSLTEPYEQYF
J gene: TRBJ2-3; clone size: NA; D gene: TRBD2; V gene: TRBV20-1; CDR3 DNA: TGCAGTGCGGGACCTATTAAGGGACTAGCGGGAGGGGGGGATACGCAGTATTTT; CDR3 protein: CSAGPIKGLAGGGDTQYF
J gene: TRBJ2-3; clone size: many; D gene: NA; V gene: TRBV7-9; CDR3 DNA: TGTGCCAGCAGCCTCTCTCCAGATACGCAGTATTTT; CDR3 protein: CASSLSPDTQYF
J gene: TRBJ2-7; clone size: many; D gene: NA; V gene: TRBV29-1; CDR3 DNA: TGCAGCGTTGAAGAAGGGACGGACAATCTCTACGAGCAGTACTTC; CDR3 protein: CSVEEGTDNLYEQYF
J gene: TRBJ2-5; clone size: few; D gene: NA; V gene: TRBV11-3; CDR3 DNA: TGTGCCAGCAGCTTTGCCCTCCTGGGGGAGACCCAGTACTTC; CDR3 protein: CASSFALLGETQYF
J gene: TRBJ2-7; clone size: few; D gene: TRBD2; V gene: TRBV10-3; CDR3 DNA: TGTGCCATCAGGGGGACTAGCTCCTACGAGCAGTACTTC; CDR3 protein: CAIRGTSSYEQYF
J gene: TRBJ2-7; clone size: many; D gene: NA; V gene: TRBV3-1; CDR3 DNA: TGTGCCAGCAGCCCGCGGCAACAGGAAGCCTCCTACGAGCAGTACTTC; CDR3 protein: CASSPRQQEASYEQYF
J gene: TRBJ2-7; clone size: many; D gene: NA; V gene: TRBV5-5; CDR3 DNA: TGTGCCAGCAGCTTGGCCGAATACGAGCAGTACTTC; CDR3 protein: CASSLAEYEQYF
J gene: TRBJ2-5; clone size: NA; D gene: NA; V gene: TRBV4-1; CDR3 DNA: TGCGCCAGCAGCCAAGAAACAGGGGGGGGTGAGACCCAGTACTTC; CDR3 protein: CASSQETGGGETQYF
J gene: TRBJ2-4; clone size: few; D gene: NA; V gene: TRBV5-1; CDR3 DNA: TGCGCCAGCAGCCGTTCCCCCCTCCTAACCAAAAACATTCAGTACTTC; CDR3 protein: CASSRSPLLTKNIQYF
J gene: TRBJ2-5; clone size: NA; D gene: TRBD1; V gene: TRBV15; CDR3 DNA: TGTGCCACCAGCAGAAAGACAGGGGGAGGGATAGAGACCCAGTACTTC; CDR3 protein: CATSRKTGGGIETQYF
J gene: TRBJ2-7; clone size: many; D gene: TRBD1; V gene: TRBV5-1; CDR3 DNA: TGCGCCAGCAGTCCCCTACGGACAGGGGGCTACGAGCAGTACTTC; CDR3 protein: CASSPLRTGGYEQYF
J gene: TRBJ1-3; clone size: many; D gene: TRBD1; V gene: TRBV15; CDR3 DNA: TGTGCCACCGCCAGGGGGCCTGGAAACACCATATATTTT; CDR3 protein: CATARGPGNTIYF
J gene: TRBJ2-7; clone size: many; D gene: NA; V gene: TRBV28; CDR3 DNA: TGTGCCAGCAGTTTCAGCTCCTACGAGCAGTACTTC; CDR3 protein: CASSFSSYEQYF
J gene: TRBJ2-1; clone size: NA; D gene: NA; V gene: TRBV6-1; CDR3 DNA: TGTGCCAGCAGTGACTACACTGGACTGACTCCTGACAATGAGCAGTTCTTC; CDR3 protein: CASSDYTGLTPDNEQFF
J gene: TRBJ1-5; clone size: many; D gene: NA; V gene: TRBV24-1; CDR3 DNA: TGTGCCACCAGTGACCTAGATAGCAATCAGCCCCAGCATTTT; CDR3 protein: CATSDLDSNQPQHF
J gene: TRBJ2-1; clone size: many; D gene: NA; V gene: TRBV7-9; CDR3 DNA: TGTGCCAGCAGCTTAGCAAGGGGCAATGAGCAGTTCTTC; CDR3 protein: CASSLARGNEQFF
J gene: TRBJ2-7; clone size: NA; D gene: NA; V gene: TRBV2; CDR3 DNA: TGTGCCAGCACTTCCGGTTACGAGCAGTACTTC; CDR3 protein: CASTSGYEQYF
J gene: TRBJ1-4; clone size: many; D gene: NA; V gene: TRBV27; CDR3 DNA: TGTGCCAGCAGCACACAGAGGCAGGGTGGTGAAAAACTGTTTTTT; CDR3 protein: CASSTQRQGGEKLFF
J gene: TRBJ2-5; clone size: NA; D gene: TRBD1; V gene: TRBV7-2; CDR3 DNA: TGTGCCAGCAGCCCTGACAGGGGCGAGACCCAGTACTTC; CDR3 protein: CASSPDRGETQYF
J gene: TRBJ2-7; clone size: NA; D gene: TRBD1; V gene: TRBV5-1; CDR3 DNA: TGCGCCAGCAGTCTAACCGGGACAGTGGCCTACGAGCAGTACTTC; CDR3 protein: CASSLTGTVAYEQYF
J gene: TRBJ1-5; clone size: many; D gene: NA; V gene: TRBV7-9; CDR3 DNA: TGTGCCAGCAGCTTAGAGGTGAATCAGCCCCAGCATTTT; CDR3 protein: CASSLEVNQPQHF
J gene: TRBJ2-2; clone size: NA; D gene: TRBD1; V gene: TRBV11-2; CDR3 DNA: TGTGCCAGCAGAGTAACCGGGACAGGGGCGAAAAACACCGGGGAGCTGTTTTTT; CDR3 protein: CASRVTGTGAKNTGELFF
J gene: TRBJ2-7; clone size: many; D gene: TRBD2; V gene: TRBV12-3/TRBV12-4; CDR3 DNA: TGTGCCAGCAGCCGAGGAAAGCGGGGGCCTTCTTACGAGCAGTACTTC; CDR3 protein: CASSRGKRGPSYEQYF
J gene: TRBJ1-2; clone size: medium-sized; D gene: NA; V gene: TRBV5-1; CDR3 DNA: TGCGCCAGCAGCAATCGGCCGGATAACTATGGCTACACCTTC; CDR3 protein: CASSNRPDNYGYTF
J gene: TRBJ2-7; clone size: NA; D gene: NA; V gene: TRBV18; CDR3 DNA: TGTGCCAGCTCACCCTGGGACCTCTACGAGCAGTACTTC; CDR3 protein: CASSPWDLYEQYF
J gene: TRBJ2-1; clone size: many; D gene: NA; V gene: TRBV12-3/TRBV12-4; CDR3 DNA: TGTGCCAGCAGTTTAACTACCAACAATGAGCAGTTCTTC; CDR3 protein: CASSLTTNNEQFF
J gene: TRBJ2-3; clone size: NA; D gene: NA; V gene: TRBV5-1; CDR3 DNA: TGCGCCAGCAGCTTGGATGCAGTAAGCACAGATACGCAGTATTTT; CDR3 protein: CASSLDAVSTDTQYF
J gene: TRBJ2-2; clone size: many; D gene: TRBD1; V gene: TRBV12-3/TRBV12-4; CDR3 DNA: TGTGCCAGCAGTTCTGGGACAGGGGCGGACGAGCTGTTTTTT; CDR3 protein: CASSSGTGADELFF
J gene: TRBJ2-2; clone size: many; D gene: NA; V gene: TRBV20-1; CDR3 DNA: TGCAGTGCGCCAGACAATTCGGGCACCGGGGAGCTGTTTTTT; CDR3 protein: CSAPDNSGTGELFF
J gene: TRBJ2-1; clone size: many; D gene: NA; V gene: TRBV20-1; CDR3 DNA: TGCAGTGCTAGAGAAGGGCCGAGCTCCTACAATGAGCAGTTCTTC; CDR3 protein: CSAREGPSSYNEQFF
J gene: TRBJ1-1; clone size: many; D gene: TRBD1; V gene: TRBV6-5; CDR3 DNA: TGTGCCAGCAGTTACTCGAGGACAGGGGAGGATTTCTTT; CDR3 protein: CASSYSRTGEDFF
J gene: TRBJ2-1; clone size: many; D gene: NA; V gene: TRBV29-1; CDR3 DNA: TGCAGCGCCCGAATCACGGCGGAGTCCTCCTACAATGAGCAGTTCTTC; CDR3 protein: CSARITAESSYNEQFF
J gene: TRBJ2-2; clone size: many; D gene: NA; V gene: TRBV11-2; CDR3 DNA: TGTGCCAGCAGCTACTTACCCGGGACCAACACCGGGGAGCTGTTTTTT; CDR3 protein: CASSYLPGTNTGELFF
J gene: TRBJ1-6; clone size: many; D gene: NA; V gene: TRBV7-2; CDR3 DNA: TGTGCCAGCAGCTTAAGTCAGGGGTCCTCACCCCTCCACTTT; CDR3 protein: CASSLSQGSSPLHF
J gene: TRBJ1-5; clone size: many; D gene: NA; V gene: TRBV4-2; CDR3 DNA: TGTGCCAGCAGCCAAGAAATGAACAAGGGTGGGTCGCCCCAGCATTTT; CDR3 protein: CASSQEMNKGGSPQHF
J gene: TRBJ2-3; clone size: few; D gene: NA; V gene: TRBV6-6; CDR3 DNA: TGTGCCAGCAGTTCTCCAACGGGGGATACGCAGTATTTT; CDR3 protein: CASSSPTGDTQYF
J gene: TRBJ2-7; clone size: NA; D gene: TRBD2; V gene: TRBV28; CDR3 DNA: TGTGCCAGCAGTGCCCGACTAGCGGGGTTCTCCTACGAGCAGTACTTC; CDR3 protein: CASSARLAGFSYEQYF
J gene: TRBJ2-3; clone size: NA; D gene: TRBD2; V gene: TRBV6-2/TRBV6-3; CDR3 DNA: TGTGCCAGCAGTTCCTTTGGGGGGGTTCCCACAGATACGCAGTATTTT; CDR3 protein: CASSSFGGVPTDTQYF
J gene: TRBJ1-1; clone size: many; D gene: TRBD1; V gene: TRBV12-3/TRBV12-4; CDR3 DNA: TGTGCCAGCAGTTCAGGACAGGCGAACACTGAAGCTTTCTTT; CDR3 protein: CASSSGQANTEAFF
J gene: TRBJ2-3; clone size: NA; D gene: TRBD2; V gene: TRBV10-3; CDR3 DNA: TGTGCCATCACCGGGACTAGCGGGAGTGTAGATACGCAGTATTTT; CDR3 protein: CAITGTSGSVDTQYF
J gene: TRBJ2-1; clone size: many; D gene: TRBD2; V gene: TRBV10-3; CDR3 DNA: TGTGCCATCAGGACTAGCGGGGGTATGAATGAGCAGTTCTTC; CDR3 protein: CAIRTSGGMNEQFF
J gene: TRBJ1-2; clone size: many; D gene: NA; V gene: TRBV11-2; CDR3 DNA: TGTGCCAGCAGCTTGGATTGGGGCGCTAACTATGGCTACACCTTC; CDR3 protein: CASSLDWGANYGYTF
J gene: TRBJ1-6; clone size: many; D gene: NA; V gene: TRBV6-1; CDR3 DNA: TGTGCCAGCACCGGACTTATGGGGGCTTCACCCCTCCACTTT; CDR3 protein: CASTGLMGASPLHF
J gene: TRBJ1-6; clone size: NA; D gene: NA; V gene: TRBV7-2; CDR3 DNA: TGTGCCAGCAAACCATGGAGAGATTCACCCCTCCACTTT; CDR3 protein: CASKPWRDSPLHF